The sequence of this T cell receptor (beta chain) was determined in a study of T cell changes during pregnancy in multiple sclerosis. There are a few counts of this clone. The protocol was immunoSEQ multiplex PCR, while the TCRdb copy is restricted to in-frame clones and leaves out a portion. This table has about 48,000 clones, around 94% appearing once. V was cut by 5 bases and J by 10 bases, with 12 bases left in between. CDR1 is SGHVS and CDR2 is FQNEAQ in the germline V gene. This CDR3 region has 12 residues. V usage is TRBV7-8 and J usage is TRBJ1-5, with D unresolved. The TCR was taken from a female donor in good health, enrolled as a control in a pregnancy study. The sample in question was CD4+ T cells from peripheral blood mononuclear cells, obtained in the second trimester of pregnancy. CDR3 protein: CASSTRHRPQHF. The CDR3 bases are TGTGCCAGCAGCACGCGACACCGCCCCCAGCATTTT.